This passage covers 31 T cell receptor beta chains from one sample sequenced in a study of T-cell memory formation after mild COVID-19. In TCRdb, the 5' RACE reads were re-called with MiXCR into one record per CDR3 protein. The data contain about 620,000 distinct CDR3 sequences, roughly 18% of them seen just once; the ten biggest clones take up 12%. Sequenced input: PBMCs or a T cell subset sorted from them (not recorded which). The receptors shown here come from an adult woman who had mild COVID-19 (a few samples of this study predate the infection). Cell type and time point are not known.

In its sample, this clonotype was seen a few times. The J gene is TRBJ1-3, the V gene TRBV6-6, with 11 bases identical to TRBD1. With V trimmed by 6 bases and J by 0 bases, 10 bases remained unmatched. Germline CDR1 reads MNHNY; CDR2 reads SVGAGI (reference sequence). The CDR3 extends over 18 amino acids. CDR3 sequence reads: CASRTGTGGPISGNTIYF. The CDR3 nucleotides read TGTGCCAGCAGAACCGGGACAGGGGGGCCCATCTCTGGAAACACCATATATTTT.

The rearrangement joins TRBV6-2 or TRBV6-3 to TRBJ2-1; unclear D gene. Germline CDR1 is MNHEY and CDR2 is SVGEGT. The CDR3 contains 11 residues. Trimming removed 5 bases at V and 13 bases at J, with 12 bases between. CDR3 loop: CASSQTPHQFF. The CDR3 DNA reads TGTGCCAGCAGTCAGACACCACACCAGTTCTTC.

This clonotype was seen ten or more times. The chain carries TRBV5-5 and TRBJ2-7, with TRBD2 matching 14 bases. This CDR3 has 15 residues. Germline trimming cut 3 bases from V and 4 bases from J; bases unmatched to any gene: 3. Looked up from germline, CDR1 is SGHKS and CDR2 is YYEKEE (reference sequence). In DNA form, the CDR3 reads TGTGCCAGCAGCTCCAGACTAGCGGGAGGGTACGAGCAGTACTTC. This translates into CASSSRLAGGYEQYF.

The V gene is TRBV7-9, the J gene TRBJ2-2; TRBD1 aligns across 11 bases. Trimming removed 3 bases from V and 3 bases from J; junction bases left unmatched: 9. Germline V gene data show CDR1 as SEHNR and CDR2 as FQNEAQ (reference sequence). CDR3 size: 18 residues. CDR3 protein: CASSFWTGGNWDTGELFF. CDR3 in DNA: TGTGCCAGCAGCTTCTGGACAGGGGGCAACTGGGACACCGGGGAGCTGTTTTTT.

This clonotype came up a few times. This chain uses TRBV29-1 with TRBJ2-7; D is ambiguous. The CDR3 has 12 residues. Germline assignment: CDR1 SQVTM and CDR2 ANQGSEA. Trimming stripped 6 bases from V and 3 bases from J, with 12 bases between. The CDR3 reads CSVRKGNYEQYF. The CDR3, as DNA: TGCAGCGTGAGGAAGGGTAACTACGAGCAGTACTTC.

The genes are TRBV7-3 and TRBJ1-1; D is undetermined. Germline CDR1 SGHTA, CDR2 FQGTGA. Trimming shortened V by 2 bases and J by 1 base, and 8 bases separated the two germline ends. The CDR3 extends over 14 amino acids. DNA for the CDR3: TGTGCCAGCAGCTTAGACGGGGAGAACACTGAAGCTTTCTTT. Amino acids: CASSLDGENTEAFF.

The J gene is TRBJ2-2, the V gene TRBV7-9; a weak D match, TRBD1 (6 bases). Trimming cost V 6 bases and J 2 bases, with 13 bases left between them. CDR1 and CDR2 from the germline V gene are SEHNR and FQNEAQ (reference sequence). The CDR3 covers 15 residues. CDR3 sequence reads: CASRSGQHNTGELFF. The CDR3 nucleotides are TGTGCCAGCAGATCCGGACAGCATAACACCGGGGAGCTGTTTTTT.

This chain joins TRBV15 and TRBJ1-2, with 9 bases matching TRBD1. The CDR3 consists of 16 residues. Trimming took 5 bases from V and 5 from J; bases not matched to a gene: 12. Germline V CDR1 and CDR2: LNHNV, YYDKDF (reference sequence). CDR3 in amino acids: CATSRRDRDVGYGYTF. The CDR3 DNA follows: TGTGCCACCAGCCGGCGGGACAGGGATGTGGGGTATGGCTACACCTTC.

The chain is built from TRBV4-3 and TRBJ2-2, with 9 bases that match TRBD2. The CDR3 extends over 17 amino acids. Trimming at V came to 1 base and at J to 2 bases, leaving 5 bases not matched to a gene. The germline gives CDR1 LGHNA, CDR2 YSLEER. CDR3 in DNA: TGCGCCAGCAGCCAAGCACGCCTAGCGGGAAACACCGGGGAGCTGTTTTTT. Protein sequence: CASSQARLAGNTGELFF.

This clonotype was counted many times. CDR3 region: CASSPGNTNEQFF. The CDR3 coding sequence is TGCGCCAGCAGCCCTGGAAACACCAATGAGCAGTTCTTC. The chain uses TRBV5-1 and TRBJ2-1; D is ambiguous. V shed 4 bases and J shed 6 bases, with 11 bases lying between them. Per germline, CDR1 SGHRS and CDR2 YFSETQ. The CDR3 extends over 13 amino acids.

This chain uses TRBV7-3 with TRBJ2-1; perhaps TRBD2 as D (6 bases). CDR3 length: 14 amino acids. Germline-derived CDR1 and CDR2 are SGHTA and FQGTGA. The ends were cut back, 6 bases at V and 5 bases at J, with 14 bases in the middle. The CDR3 nucleotides read TGTGCCAGCAGTACCGGGACTGGCCACAATGAGCAGTTCTTC. Its protein is CASSTGTGHNEQFF. Looking up the rest from reference TRBV7-3 and TRBJ2-1 gives the full variable domain: GAGVSQTPSNKVTEKGKYVELRCDPISGHTALYWYRQSLGQGPEFLIYFQGTGAADDSGLPNDRFFAVRPEGSVSTLKIQRTERGDSAVYLCASSTGTGHNEQFFGPGTRLTVL.

The rearrangement links TRBV6-5 to TRBJ2-7; 7 bases line up with TRBD1. With V trimmed by 6 bases and J by 2 bases, 7 bases remained unmatched. This CDR3 comprises 14 residues. Germline V gene data show CDR1 as MNHEY and CDR2 as SVGAGI. The CDR3 coding sequence is TGTGCCAGCAGGAGACAGGGTGGGGCCTACGAGCAGTACTTC. Its protein product is CASRRQGGAYEQYF.

The gene calls are TRBV7-6 and TRBJ2-3; 9 positions match TRBD2. V dropped 0 bases and J dropped 1; count of bases not matched to a gene: 5. The CDR3 runs to 17 residues. Germline V gene lookup returns CDR1 SGHVS and CDR2 FNYEAQ. The CDR3 sequence: CASSLAQIAGGTDTQYF. The DNA for the CDR3 is TGTGCCAGCAGCTTAGCGCAGATAGCGGGGGGCACAGATACGCAGTATTTT.

This clonotype was picked up many times. Its ends do not fully match the called genes, so a read error is possible. The gene calls are TRBV6-5 and TRBJ2-7; TRBD1 or TRBD2 may be the D gene (5 bases each). Per the germline V gene, CDR1 is MNHEY and CDR2 is SVGAGI. This CDR3 comprises 15 residues. CDR3 residues: CASSPGTGGFYEQYF. In nucleotides, the CDR3 is TGCGCCAGCAGCCCCGGGACCGGTGGTTTCTACGAGCAGTACTTC.

The CDR3 nucleotides read TGCGCCAGCAGCTTGGGGTCGGGAGACACTGAAGCTTTCTTT. It encodes CASSLGSGDTEAFF. This chain joins TRBV5-1 and TRBJ1-1; D is unresolved. Per the germline V gene, CDR1 is SGHRS and CDR2 is YFSETQ. The CDR3 is 14 residues long. Between the trimmed V and J ends, which lost 0 bases and 3 bases, there was a span of 9 bases.

The chain is built from TRBV6-2 or TRBV6-3 and TRBJ2-7; 12 bases are shared with TRBD1. The J call is doubtful: the DNA matches TRBJ2-1 better. The CDR3 runs to 15 residues. Germline assignment: CDR1 MNHEY and CDR2 SVGEGT. CDR3 protein: CASRPTGTGGDEQFF. The CDR3 coding sequence is TGTGCCAGCAGACCTACCGGGACAGGGGGCGATGAGCAGTTCTTC.

This clonotype was picked up a small number of times. The chain carries TRBV19 and TRBJ1-1; TRBD1 matches at 7 bases. This CDR3 is 15 amino acids long. Trimming removed 4 bases from V and 1 base from J; junction bases left unmatched: 6. CDR1 is LNHDA, CDR2 SQIVND, per germline (reference sequence). The chain's CDR3 is CASSTSGGPNTEAFF. DNA of the CDR3: TGTGCCAGTAGTACCTCAGGGGGACCGAACACTGAAGCTTTCTTT. The variable domain in full, completed from reference TRBV19 and TRBJ1-1, reads DGGITQSPKYLFRKEGQNVTLSCEQNLNHDAMYWYRQDPGQGLRLIYYSQIVNDFQKGDIAEGYSVSREKKESFPLTVTSAQKNPTAFYLCASSTSGGPNTEAFFGQGTRLTVV.

This clonotype was seen a handful of times. This CDR3 is CASSLSGQGPYNEQFF. DNA for the CDR3: TGTGCCAGCAGCTTATCGGGACAGGGGCCTTACAATGAGCAGTTCTTC. The gene calls are TRBV7-3 and TRBJ2-1, with TRBD1 matching over 10 bases. Germline V gene data show CDR1 as SGHTA and CDR2 as FQGTGA. The CDR3 spans 16 residues. Unmatched junction bases numbered 5, after V lost 2 bases and J lost 4 bases.

This clonotype was counted only a few times. The rearrangement joins TRBV4-1 to TRBJ1-1; D call uncertain. Between the trimmed V and J ends, which lost 0 bases and 5 bases, there was a span of 7 bases. The CDR3 runs to 13 residues. CDR1 and CDR2 (germline): MGHRA, YSYEKL. The CDR3, as DNA: TGCGCCAGCAGCCAAGAGGTAAGGACTGAAGCTTTCTTT. This sequence encodes CASSQEVRTEAFF.

This clonotype appeared a few times. The rearrangement joins TRBV7-2 to TRBJ2-4; 7 nucleotides match TRBD2. The CDR3 contains 18 residues. Germline V gene lookup returns CDR1 SGHTA and CDR2 FQGNSA. Trimming cost V 4 bases and J 0 bases; bases outside gene matches: 12. The CDR3 bases are TGTGCCAGCAGCTCCGATCGAGCGGGGACCCTAGCCAAAAACATTCAGTACTTC. Translating gives CASSSDRAGTLAKNIQYF.

The chain joins TRBV2 to TRBJ2-7, with 9 positions matching TRBD1. The CDR3 extends over 14 amino acids. Germline V CDR1 and CDR2: SNHLY, FYNNEI. V gave up 6 bases and J gave up 5 bases; unmatched junction bases: 8. CDR3: CASSSGTGRDEQYF. CDR3 in DNA: TGTGCCAGCAGCTCCGGGACAGGGCGGGACGAGCAGTACTTC.

This chain joins TRBV7-8 and TRBJ1-5, with D possibly being TRBD1 (6 bases). CDR1 is SGHVS and CDR2 is FQNEAQ in the germline V gene. There are 16 residues in the CDR3. The germline V and J ends were trimmed by 5 bases and 0 bases, with 14 bases remaining between them. The CDR3 spells CASSPTGQLSNQPQHF. In DNA form, the CDR3 reads TGTGCCAGCAGCCCAACCGGACAGCTTAGCAATCAGCCCCAGCATTTT.

The chain recombines TRBV3-1 with TRBJ2-5, with D hard to call. Germline CDR1 and CDR2: LGHDT and YNNKEL (reference sequence). The CDR3 consists of 14 residues. V gave up 4 bases and J gave up 0 bases, with 9 bases separating them. The CDR3 region has the DNA TGTGCCAGCAGCCTCATGGGAAACCAAGAGACCCAGTACTTC. This translates into CASSLMGNQETQYF.

This clonotype appeared a few times. This sequence joins TRBV29-1 and TRBJ2-7; D gene ambiguous. CDR1 SQVTM and CDR2 ANQGSEA come from the germline V gene. Trimming removed 7 bases from V and 2 bases from J, with 15 bases in between. The CDR3 runs to 13 residues. In DNA form, the CDR3 reads TGCAGCGCCGGATGGGCGGAAACCTACGAGCAGTACTTC. Encoded protein: CSAGWAETYEQYF.

The table lists this clonotype with a few counts. V gene TRBV5-1 combines with J gene TRBJ2-1; D might be TRBD2 (6 bases). The CDR3 runs 20 residues. Germline values: CDR1 SGHRS, CDR2 YFSETQ. V was pared by 2 bases and J by 0 bases, with 24 bases between. CDR3 sequence: CASSFLGGASDYTSYNEQFF. CDR3 in DNA: TGCGCCAGCAGCTTCCTTGGAGGGGCTAGCGACTACACCTCCTACAATGAGCAGTTCTTC.

The table lists this clonotype with a few counts. J is TRBJ2-1 and V is TRBV5-1, with 7 bases lining up with TRBD2. CDR3 size: 17 residues. Germline CDR1 and CDR2: SGHRS and YFSETQ. V was clipped by 0 bases and J by 3 bases; unmatched bases: 9. This chain's CDR3 is CASSLVSGNVIYNEQFF. CDR3 DNA sequence: TGCGCCAGCAGCTTGGTGAGCGGGAATGTCATCTACAATGAGCAGTTCTTC.

The rearrangement joins TRBV5-1 to TRBJ1-2, with D uncertain. The CDR3 contains 13 residues. Trimming shortened V by 0 bases and J by 7 bases, and 10 bases separated the two germline ends. CDR1 and CDR2 from the germline V gene are SGHRS and YFSETQ. The CDR3 coding sequence is TGCGCCAGCAGCTTGGAGGTGGCGGGTGGCTACACCTTC. It codes for CASSLEVAGGYTF.

The chain couples TRBV14 to TRBJ2-2; perhaps TRBD1 as D (6 bases). This CDR3 has 16 amino acids. Trimming cost V 1 base and J 5 bases, with 14 bases left between them. Germline CDR1 reads SGHDN; CDR2 reads FVKESK. CDR3 amino acids: CASSQVRGRGTGELFF. CDR3 DNA: TGTGCCAGCAGCCAAGTTAGGGGCAGGGGTACCGGGGAGCTGTTTTTT.

This chain joins TRBV7-9 and TRBJ1-1, with 9 bases lining up with TRBD1. V shed 6 bases and J 6 bases; nucleotides not matched to a gene: 11. Germline V gene lookup returns CDR1 SEHNR and CDR2 FQNEAQ (reference sequence). The length of the CDR3 is 15 residues. CDR3 amino acids: CASRRTGGFGAEAFF. For the CDR3, the DNA is TGTGCCAGCAGGCGAACAGGGGGCTTCGGCGCTGAAGCTTTCTTT. The full variable domain, completed using reference TRBV7-9 and TRBJ1-1, is DTGVSQNPRHKITKRGQNVTFRCDPISEHNRLYWYRQTLGQGPEFLTYFQNEAQLEKSRLLSDRFSAERPKGSFSTLEIQRTEQGDSAMYLCASRRTGGFGAEAFFGQGTRLTVV.

V usage is TRBV7-9 and J usage is TRBJ1-2; 8 positions agree with TRBD1. This CDR3 is 16 amino acids long. V lost 6 bases and J lost 0; bases outside the gene matches: 9. Germline lookup yields CDR1 SEHNR and CDR2 FQNEAQ (reference sequence). DNA of the CDR3: TGTGCCAGCAGTCCACTCCAGGGGGCCTCTAACTATGGCTACACCTTC. Translating it yields CASSPLQGASNYGYTF.

This clonotype was observed a handful of times. This chain links TRBV14 with TRBJ2-4, with D possibly being TRBD1 (6 bases). This CDR3 is 16 amino acids long. Trimming took off 1 base at V and 1 base at J, with 11 bases between the two ends. Germline CDR1 reads SGHDN; CDR2 reads FVKESK. The CDR3 bases are TGTGCCAGCAGCCAAGGTCTCAGGGGCGCCAAAAACATTCAGTACTTC. Amino acids: CASSQGLRGAKNIQYF.